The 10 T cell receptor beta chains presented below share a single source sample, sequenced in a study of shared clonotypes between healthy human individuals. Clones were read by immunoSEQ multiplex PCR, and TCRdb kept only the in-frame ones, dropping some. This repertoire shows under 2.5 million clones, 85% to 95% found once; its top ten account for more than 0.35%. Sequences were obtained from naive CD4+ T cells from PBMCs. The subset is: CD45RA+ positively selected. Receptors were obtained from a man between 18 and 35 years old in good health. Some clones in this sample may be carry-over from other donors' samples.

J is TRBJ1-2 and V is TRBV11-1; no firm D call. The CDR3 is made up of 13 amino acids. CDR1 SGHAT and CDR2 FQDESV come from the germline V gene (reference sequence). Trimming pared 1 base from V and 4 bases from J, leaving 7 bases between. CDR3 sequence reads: CASSLVSAYGYTF. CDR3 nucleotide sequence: TGTGCCAGCAGCTTAGTCTCGGCCTATGGCTACACCTTC.

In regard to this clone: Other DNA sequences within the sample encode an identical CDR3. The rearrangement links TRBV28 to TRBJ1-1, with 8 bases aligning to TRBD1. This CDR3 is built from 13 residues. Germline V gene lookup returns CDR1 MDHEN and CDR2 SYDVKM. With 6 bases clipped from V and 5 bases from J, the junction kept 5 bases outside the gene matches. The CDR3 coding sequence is TGTGCCAGCAGCAGAACAGGGGGGACTGAAGCTTTCTTT. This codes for CASSRTGGTEAFF.

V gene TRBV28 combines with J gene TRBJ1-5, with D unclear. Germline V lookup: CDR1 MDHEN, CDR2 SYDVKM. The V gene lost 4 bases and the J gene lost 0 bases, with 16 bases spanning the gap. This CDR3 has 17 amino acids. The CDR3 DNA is TGTGCCAGCAGTTGGGTTGTCGGCCAACTTAGCAATCAGCCCCAGCATTTT. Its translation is CASSWVVGQLSNQPQHF.

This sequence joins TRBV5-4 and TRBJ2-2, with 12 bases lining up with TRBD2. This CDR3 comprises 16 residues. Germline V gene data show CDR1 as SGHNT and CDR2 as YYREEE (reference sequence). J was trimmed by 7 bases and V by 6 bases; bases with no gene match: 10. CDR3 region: CASNTGLAGLGGELFF. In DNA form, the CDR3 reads TGTGCCAGCAACACCGGACTAGCGGGACTTGGCGGGGAGCTGTTTTTT. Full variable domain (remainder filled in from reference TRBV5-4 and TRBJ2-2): ETGVTQSPTHLIKTRGQQVTLRCSSQSGHNTVSWYQQALGQGPQFIFQYYREEENGRGNFPPRFSGLQFPNYSSELNVNALELDDSALYLCASNTGLAGLGGELFFGEGSRLTVL.

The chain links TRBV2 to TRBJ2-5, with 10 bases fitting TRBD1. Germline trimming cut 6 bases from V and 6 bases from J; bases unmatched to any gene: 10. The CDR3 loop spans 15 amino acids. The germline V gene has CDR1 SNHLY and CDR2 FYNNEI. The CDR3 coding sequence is TGTGCCAGCAGCGATTCCCCGGGACAGGGGAAGACCCAGTACTTC. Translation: CASSDSPGQGKTQYF.

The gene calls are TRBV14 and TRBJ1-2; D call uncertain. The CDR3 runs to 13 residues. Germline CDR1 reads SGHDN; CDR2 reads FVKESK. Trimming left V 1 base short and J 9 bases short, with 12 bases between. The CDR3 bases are TGTGCCAGCAGCCAAGTAAGGGCAGCACGCTACACCTTC. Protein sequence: CASSQVRAARYTF.

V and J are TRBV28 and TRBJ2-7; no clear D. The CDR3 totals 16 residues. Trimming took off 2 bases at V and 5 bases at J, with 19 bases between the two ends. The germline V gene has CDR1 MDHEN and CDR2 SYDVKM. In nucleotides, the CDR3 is TGTGCCAGCAGTTTAGTGGGCAGTTCCCCCCTTCACGAGCAGTACTTC. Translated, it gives CASSLVGSSPLHEQYF.

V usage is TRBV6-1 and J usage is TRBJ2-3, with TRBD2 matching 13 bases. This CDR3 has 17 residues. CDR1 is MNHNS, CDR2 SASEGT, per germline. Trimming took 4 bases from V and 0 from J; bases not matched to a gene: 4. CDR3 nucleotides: TGTGCCAGCAGTGGCGGGACTAGCGGGATTAGCACAGATACGCAGTATTTT. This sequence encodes CASSGGTSGISTDTQYF.

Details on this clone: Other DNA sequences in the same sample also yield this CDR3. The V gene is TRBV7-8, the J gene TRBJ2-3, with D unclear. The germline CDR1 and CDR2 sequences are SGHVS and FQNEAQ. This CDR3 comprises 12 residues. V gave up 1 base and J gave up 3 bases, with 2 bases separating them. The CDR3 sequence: CASSLGTDTQYF. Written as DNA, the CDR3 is TGTGCCAGCAGCTTAGGGACAGATACGCAGTATTTT.

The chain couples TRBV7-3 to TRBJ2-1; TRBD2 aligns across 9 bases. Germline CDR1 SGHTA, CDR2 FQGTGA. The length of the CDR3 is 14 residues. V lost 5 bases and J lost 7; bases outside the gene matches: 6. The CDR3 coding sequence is TGTGCCAGCAGCCCCGGACTAGCGCCTAATGAGCAGTTCTTC. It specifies CASSPGLAPNEQFF. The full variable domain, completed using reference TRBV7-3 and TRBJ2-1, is GAGVSQTPSNKVTEKGKYVELRCDPISGHTALYWYRQSLGQGPEFLIYFQGTGAADDSGLPNDRFFAVRPEGSVSTLKIQRTERGDSAVYLCASSPGLAPNEQFFGPGTRLTVL.